The rows below give T cell receptor beta chains drawn from one sample of a study of blood T cells in healthy people across ages. TCRdb used MiXCR to reprocess the 5' RACE reads, holding one entry per CDR3 protein. This repertoire shows about 1.4 million distinct CDR3 sequences, roughly 64% found once; its top ten account for roughly 7%. The sample comprised blood. These receptors were collected from a man younger than 30 in good health. The CDR3 runs from the conserved cysteine through the conserved F or W. The order of the fields is clone size, D gene, V gene, J gene, CDR3 DNA, CDR3 protein. A D gene is named only where the DNA matches it firmly. The size of a clone is reported for some rows only, either as once, few or many, or as a class for expanded clones.

clone size: NA; D gene: TRBD1; V gene: TRBV11-2; J gene: TRBJ2-1; CDR3 DNA: TGTGCCAGCAGGCAATACAGGGGCTCCTACAATGAGCAGTTCTTC; CDR3 protein: CASRQYRGSYNEQFF
clone size: NA; D gene: TRBD2; V gene: TRBV5-1; J gene: TRBJ2-3; CDR3 DNA: TGCGCCAGCAGCTTGGGGACTAGCTCCGGCGATACGCAGTATTTT; CDR3 protein: CASSLGTSSGDTQYF
clone size: NA; D gene: NA; V gene: TRBV4-2; J gene: TRBJ1-2; CDR3 DNA: TGTGCCAGCAGCCAAGAGACTGGCTACACCTTC; CDR3 protein: CASSQETGYTF
clone size: NA; D gene: TRBD2; V gene: TRBV9; J gene: TRBJ2-7; CDR3 DNA: TGTGCCAGCAGCGTAGGATCCAGCGGGGGCCACGAGCAGTACTTC; CDR3 protein: CASSVGSSGGHEQYF
clone size: few; D gene: TRBD2; V gene: TRBV12-3/TRBV12-4; J gene: TRBJ2-1; CDR3 DNA: TGTGCCAGCAGTTTTATCGGGAGGGGTCGCAATGAGCAGTTCTTC; CDR3 protein: CASSFIGRGRNEQFF
clone size: NA; D gene: NA; V gene: TRBV29-1; J gene: TRBJ2-7; CDR3 DNA: TGCAGCGTTGTACCAGGGAACTCCTGCGAGCAGTACTTC; CDR3 protein: CSVVPGNSCEQYF
clone size: NA; D gene: TRBD1; V gene: TRBV20-1; J gene: TRBJ2-7; CDR3 DNA: TGCAGTGCCCTAACGGGACAGGGCTACGAGCAGTACTTC; CDR3 protein: CSALTGQGYEQYF
clone size: NA; D gene: NA; V gene: TRBV13; J gene: TRBJ2-2; CDR3 DNA: TGTGCCAGCAGCTTAGGTATAGCCTCCTTGAAGACGACCGGGGAGCTGTTTTTT; CDR3 protein: CASSLGIASLKTTGELFF
clone size: few; D gene: NA; V gene: TRBV4-3; J gene: TRBJ2-7; CDR3 DNA: TGCGCCAGCAGCCAAGATCCCGGGACATTCTACGAGCAGTACTTC; CDR3 protein: CASSQDPGTFYEQYF
clone size: NA; D gene: NA; V gene: TRBV21-1; J gene: TRBJ2-7; CDR3 DNA: TGTGCCAGCAGCAAAGAGATTAGCGATAACTCCTACGAGCAGTACTTC; CDR3 protein: CASSKEISDNSYEQYF
clone size: NA; D gene: NA; V gene: TRBV3-1; J gene: TRBJ2-7; CDR3 DNA: TGTGCCAGCAGCCAAAATCAGGGTACCTACAATGAGCAGTACTTC; CDR3 protein: CASSQNQGTYNEQYF
clone size: few; D gene: NA; V gene: TRBV5-1; J gene: TRBJ2-5; CDR3 DNA: TGCGCCAGCAGCTTGACGGGTCATGAGACCCAGTACTTC; CDR3 protein: CASSLTGHETQYF
clone size: NA; D gene: TRBD2; V gene: TRBV20-1; J gene: TRBJ2-7; CDR3 DNA: TGCAGTGCTACCCCAACTAGCGGTAATAGCTACGAGCAGTACTTC; CDR3 protein: CSATPTSGNSYEQYF
clone size: NA; D gene: TRBD1; V gene: TRBV20-1; J gene: TRBJ1-6; CDR3 DNA: TGCAGTGCTAGTAGGGACAGGGATAATTCACCCCTCCACTTT; CDR3 protein: CSASRDRDNSPLHF
clone size: NA; D gene: NA; V gene: TRBV7-2; J gene: TRBJ1-2; CDR3 DNA: TGTGCCAGCGGCAGGGCTTTGGGCTATGGCTACACCTTC; CDR3 protein: CASGRALGYGYTF
clone size: NA; D gene: NA; V gene: TRBV7-9; J gene: TRBJ2-5; CDR3 DNA: TGTGCCAGCAGCTTAGGAAATGACAGGACCCAAGAGACCCAGTACTTC; CDR3 protein: CASSLGNDRTQETQYF
clone size: NA; D gene: TRBD1; V gene: TRBV6-5; J gene: TRBJ1-2; CDR3 DNA: TGTGCCAGCAGTTCCTTAGGGACAGGGGCAATTGGCTATGGCTACACCTTC; CDR3 protein: CASSSLGTGAIGYGYTF
clone size: NA; D gene: TRBD1; V gene: TRBV3-1; J gene: TRBJ2-7; CDR3 DNA: TGTGCCAGCAGCCCACAGGGGGCTTCCTCCTACGAGCAGTACTTC; CDR3 protein: CASSPQGASSYEQYF
clone size: NA; D gene: NA; V gene: TRBV12-3/TRBV12-4; J gene: TRBJ2-5; CDR3 DNA: TGTACCAGCAGCTTTACCAGGGAGACCCAGTACTTC; CDR3 protein: CTSSFTRETQYF
clone size: NA; D gene: NA; V gene: TRBV9; J gene: TRBJ2-1; CDR3 DNA: TGTGCCAGCAGCACAGGGTGGAAGGGTGGTGAGCAGTTCTTC; CDR3 protein: CASSTGWKGGEQFF
clone size: NA; D gene: NA; V gene: TRBV4-2; J gene: TRBJ2-3; CDR3 DNA: TGTGCCAGCAGCCAAGATCGGGGGGCCGTGTCGTATTTT; CDR3 protein: CASSQDRGAVSYF
clone size: few; D gene: NA; V gene: TRBV6-2/TRBV6-3; J gene: TRBJ1-1; CDR3 DNA: TGTGCCAGCAGTCACCGGCCGGGACCGCTGTTAGCTTTCTTT; CDR3 protein: CASSHRPGPLLAFF
clone size: NA; D gene: TRBD1; V gene: TRBV5-1; J gene: TRBJ2-7; CDR3 DNA: TGCGCCAGCAGCTTCTGGACAGGGGTCAATTACGAGCAGTACTTC; CDR3 protein: CASSFWTGVNYEQYF
clone size: NA; D gene: NA; V gene: TRBV29-1; J gene: TRBJ2-7; CDR3 DNA: TGCAGCGTAATCGACAGGCCCTCCTACGAGCAGTACTTC; CDR3 protein: CSVIDRPSYEQYF
clone size: few; D gene: NA; V gene: TRBV6-6; J gene: TRBJ1-4; CDR3 DNA: TGTGCCAGCACCCCCGTGAGGACTAATGAAAAACTGTTTTTT; CDR3 protein: CASTPVRTNEKLFF
clone size: NA; D gene: TRBD1; V gene: TRBV5-1; J gene: TRBJ2-7; CDR3 DNA: TGCGCCAGCAGCTTGTCAGGGGGCATGTCCTACGAGCAGTACTTC; CDR3 protein: CASSLSGGMSYEQYF